The rows below give T cell receptor beta chains drawn from one sample of a study of naive CD8 T cells in extremely preterm neonates. The protocol was immunoSEQ multiplex PCR, while the TCRdb copy is restricted to in-frame clones and leaves out a portion. The sample includes 20,000 or so clones, about 91% of them seen just once. Sequencing used naive CD8+ T cells from cord blood. These receptors were collected from a boy who was born preterm. Both conserved end residues are part of each CDR3. D genes are given only for firm matches. Some rows mark clone size as missing; the rest say once, few, many or name a class of expanded clone.

j_call	d_call	v_call	clone_size	cdr3_nt	cdr3_aa
TRBJ1-3	TRBD1	TRBV5-3	NA	TGTGCCAGAAGCTGGGACAGCTCTGGAAACACCATATATTTT	CARSWDSSGNTIYF
TRBJ1-1	NA	TRBV6-7	NA	TGTGCCAGCAGTTACTACAGGGTTTTGAACACTGAAGCTTTCTTT	CASSYYRVLNTEAFF
TRBJ1-6	NA	TRBV27	NA	TGTGCCAGCAGTTTAAGTCGCGGTAATTCACCCCTCCACTTT	CASSLSRGNSPLHF
TRBJ1-1	NA	TRBV7-2	NA	TGTGCCAGCAGCTTAGCCAGGGGCATGAACACTGAAGCTTTCTTT	CASSLARGMNTEAFF
TRBJ1-2	NA	TRBV6-5	NA	TGTGCCAGCAGTTACCGAACTAACTATGGCTACACCTTC	CASSYRTNYGYTF
TRBJ1-2	TRBD1	TRBV4-3	NA	TGCGCCAGCAGCCAAGATCGGGACAGGACCTTC	CASSQDRDRTF
TRBJ1-1	NA	TRBV6-5	once	TGTGCCAGCAGTTACCGCCAGAACACTGAAGCTTTCTTT	CASSYRQNTEAFF
TRBJ2-7	TRBD2	TRBV14	once	TGTGCCAGCAGCCAAGGACTAGCGGGGTACGAGCAGTACTTC	CASSQGLAGYEQYF
TRBJ2-1	TRBD2	TRBV5-4	NA	TGTGCCAGCAGCTTGGGACTAGCGATATATGAGCAGTTCTTC	CASSLGLAIYEQFF
TRBJ2-3	TRBD1	TRBV6-5	once	TGTGCCAGCAGTTACTCGCAGGGGGCAGATACGCAGTATTTT	CASSYSQGADTQYF
TRBJ2-3	NA	TRBV28	NA	TGTGCCAGCAGTTTAAGGTGGGGGGCTAGCACAGATACGCAGTATTTT	CASSLRWGASTDTQYF
TRBJ2-7	NA	TRBV7-3	NA	TGTGCCAGCAGCTTGACAGGCTACGAGCAGTACTTC	CASSLTGYEQYF
TRBJ2-3	NA	TRBV9	NA	TGTGCCAGCAGCGTAGGGGGTGCGGGGACCGCACGGGGTGATACGCAGTATTTT	CASSVGGAGTARGDTQYF
TRBJ1-4	NA	TRBV6-5	NA	TGTGCCAGCAGTTATGAAAAACTGTTTTTT	CASSYEKLFF
TRBJ1-5	NA	TRBV7-2	few	TGTGCCAGCAGCTTAGAGGGATATAGCAATCAGCCCCAGCATTTT	CASSLEGYSNQPQHF
TRBJ2-7	NA	TRBV4-2	NA	TGTGCCAGCAGCCAAGACACCTACGAGCAGTACTTC	CASSQDTYEQYF
TRBJ2-7	TRBD1	TRBV5-6	once	TGTGCCAGCAGCGTCGGGACAGGGACCTACGAGCAGTACTTC	CASSVGTGTYEQYF
TRBJ2-1	NA	TRBV29-1	NA	TGCAGCGTTGAAGGGGGCAATGAGCAGTTCTTC	CSVEGGNEQFF
TRBJ2-3	TRBD2	TRBV7-3	once	TGTGCCAGCAGCATGAGTCGGGGGGGCACAGATACGCAGTATTTT	CASSMSRGGTDTQYF
TRBJ1-1	TRBD1	TRBV7-3	NA	TGTGCCAGCAGCTTGACAGGGGGCACTGAAGCTTTCTTT	CASSLTGGTEAFF
TRBJ2-7	NA	TRBV7-8	NA	TGTGCCAGCAGCTTTCCCGGGAGCTCCTACGAGCAGTACTTC	CASSFPGSSYEQYF
TRBJ1-2	NA	TRBV20-1	NA	TGCAGTGCTACAGGGTATGGCTACACCTTC	CSATGYGYTF
TRBJ1-1	TRBD1	TRBV19	NA	TGTGCCAGTAGTATCCCCGGGACAGGGGGCACTGAAGCTTTCTTT	CASSIPGTGGTEAFF
TRBJ1-1	NA	TRBV6-5	NA	TGTGCCAGCAGTTCAATCATCGGTCCCACTGAAGCTTTCTTT	CASSSIIGPTEAFF